The text below deals with one T cell receptor beta chain. Its antigen is still unknown. Base-call qualities are not available, and no considerably larger clone is one nucleotide away. This sample was taken from a study of cytomegalovirus exposure and HLA in healthy donors (dated by TCRdb to the late 2010s). Some background on the complete study: According to a later analysis, the 110 or so validation repertoires were produced on the same platform as the 666 repertoires of the first cohort. The study aimed to test whether signatures of past pathogen exposure could be identified by cataloging public T cell receptors. In addition to the first cohort of 666 subjects, a separate validation cohort of 130 or so different subjects was used. To predict cytomegalovirus infection status, the study brought together high-throughput TCR immunosequencing, statistical association of individual TCRs with disease status, and machine learning.

What the study reported, not specific to this receptor: In both the original and validation cohorts, the classifier was reported to diagnose cytomegalovirus status with high specificity and sensitivity. The authors suggested that the approach could potentially be generalized to other disease states and immunological phenotypes. A few of the identified cytomegalovirus-associated TCR beta chains were confirmed in vitro to be specific for cytomegalovirus antigens. The validation cohort had no HLA typing available for a later analysis, so co-occurrence within that cohort was assessed over all 130 or so repertoires. In the study, 164 TCR beta chains were listed as associated with cytomegalovirus. In a later analysis, TCRs clustered in the first cohort were found to also tend to co-occur in the 120 validation repertoires, with 85% to 95% of cluster scores above 0. Across donors, most TCR sequences were observed very rarely, whereas some public TCRs were present in many individuals.

The CDR3 sequence holds 14 residues, the cysteine and phenylalanine included. Just CDR3 DNA is preserved here, 42 bases in frame from base 1. CDR1 and CDR2 were assigned from the germline V gene as ENHRY and SYGVKD. The germline V end is reduced by 10 bases and the J end by 2 bases; junction bases left unmatched: 5. The donors were included in the validation cohort of 100 to 150 subjects, a group kept apart from the roughly 700-subject first cohort. The library came from the immunoSEQ multiplex PCR assay. The study's own analysis went as follows. A statistical classification framework was built to diagnose cytomegalovirus status from the catalog of TCR beta chain sequences. TCRdb limited this immuneACCESS table to in-frame rearrangements with V and J called. A share of clones is missing; checked studies link under half to unresolved V genes, and the rest is unexplained. That table supplies the V and J calls and clone size; D and trimming were determined from the DNA. The sample data list some 66,000 clones, and nearly 98% of these were observed just once. The ten largest clones add up to roughly 1.5% of the sample.

The sequence links TRBV10-3 to TRBJ2-3, and 11 junctional nucleotides match TRBD2. The TCR was taken from a woman under 30 in good health and CMV-seropositive. The specimen sequenced was PBMCs. The nucleotide sequence reads as follows: TGTGCCACCCAGGGACTAGCGGACACAGATACGCAGTATTTT. The encoded protein is CATQGLADTDTQYF.